This TCR beta chain was recovered during a study of cytomegalovirus exposure and HLA in healthy donors listed by TCRdb under 2017. Background on the whole study: An earlier analysis of several hundred of the donors reported about 290 Gb of sequence data and some 120 million unique TCR beta sequences from about 179 million T cells. Around 320 gigabases of sequencing data and roughly 90 million unique TCR sequences were included in an early release covering about 700 HLA-typed donors. Of the 350 to 450 genotyped donors, 65% to 90% fell in the genetic ancestry cluster associated with self-reported Caucasian donors. The aim of the study was to test whether cataloging public T cell receptors could identify signatures of past pathogen exposure. The study used immunosequencing to profile the T cell repertoires of more than 650 subjects and linked those repertoires to cytomegalovirus serostatus. In addition to the first cohort of approximately 650 subjects, a separate validation cohort of under 150 different subjects was used. High-throughput TCR immunosequencing, statistical association of individual TCRs with disease status, and machine learning were combined to predict cytomegalovirus infection status. A later analysis re-examined previously published TCR beta repertoires from several hundred donors and added high-resolution HLA genotyping to investigate patterns of TCR occurrence. In the later analysis, no new phenotypic data were used to find candidate immune exposures; instead, reliance was placed on TCR beta sequences and their occurrence across donors. An earlier analysis of some 500 of the donors applied high-throughput TCR beta sequencing to assess whether each TCR beta V gene segment acted as functional or pseudogenic. Alongside the repertoire data, information on donor age, sex, ethnicity and CMV serostatus was compiled. Genome-wide SNP genotypes for about three fifths of the roughly 670 donors were used in a later genetic analysis, which treated that subset as a discovery cohort. Every discovery cohort repertoire had been produced on one sequencing platform. Class I and class II HLA loci were covered by the typing at four-digit resolution. The number of donors typed differed by locus, with about 629-630 for A, B, C, DRB1 and DQB1, 522 for DQA1, 600 to 610 for DPA1, and under 490 for DPB1. Four to six DR-DQ haplotypes were handled as single units for association and clustering, since linkage in the cohort was strong. Across around 400 genotyped donors of the cohort, an average of 235,054 unique TCR beta nucleotide sequences per donor were sequenced, and 15% to 20% of those sequences were non-productive. The paper's findings and limits, for the study overall: In an earlier analysis of around 600 of the donors, most TCR beta V segments were observed in productive rearrangements about 90% or about 30% of the time, broadly matching IMGT annotations. In both the original and validation cohorts, the classifier was reported to diagnose cytomegalovirus status with high specificity and sensitivity. About 17 rarely observed V segments, including chromosome 9 orphons, were excluded from the earlier analysis of about 610 of the donors because counts were too low. In a later analysis, several top co-occurrence clusters were reported to appear linked to parvovirus B19, influenza, CMV and Epstein-Barr virus. It was suggested by the authors that the approach could potentially be generalized to other disease states and immunological phenotypes. A later analysis found that HLA-associated TCR beta chains were more clonally expanded and had lower generation probabilities than equally common non-associated chains. Most TCR sequences were seen in very few donors, while some public TCRs were found in many individuals. Sequencing depth was assumed to be roughly uniform across donors in the presence/absence analyses, though that assumption may not hold. Because some donors lacked HLA typing at each locus, the association tests relied only on the typed subset. At a false discovery rate of 0.05, a later analysis linked 15,000 to 20,000 TCR beta sequences to specific HLA alleles. A further reported finding was that TCR beta sequences accurately predicted the HLA-A and HLA-B alleles for most subjects in the first cohort. Correlated functional status among segregating V segments might reflect linkage disequilibrium, but an unknown experimental factor could not be ruled out. When HLA alleles, especially DR and DQ, strongly co-occurred, attributing TCR associations to individual alleles was difficult. In a later genetic analysis, a missense DCLRE1C variant was associated with V-gene and J-gene trimming of TCR beta chains, and the association was replicated in an independent cohort. A cluster of highly shared sequence variants was judged likely to be a technical artifact of the sequencing pipeline. Some IMGT-functional V segments, including TRBV6-2 and TRBV6-3, could not be told apart with the 87-base-pair reads, so those segments were excluded. In a later analysis, the rate of TCR association differed among HLA loci, with DRB1 alleles having the most associated TCRs and HLA-C alleles having the fewest. Three of the identified cytomegalovirus-associated TCR beta chains were confirmed in vitro to be specific for cytomegalovirus antigens. This cohort had only TCR beta chains sequenced, and the lack of alpha or paired-chain data limited which features could be detected. In the study, around 150 TCR beta chains were listed as associated with cytomegalovirus. According to a later analysis, most CMV-associated TCR beta chains appeared to be HLA-restricted, and the HLA associations seemed to be driven largely by CMV exposure. CMV serostatus was the only immune exposure information available for the cohort. According to a later genetic analysis, donors in an Asian-associated ancestry cluster had fewer N-insertions in productive TCRs than the approximately 670-donor mean.

The cohort was made up of under 800 healthy bone marrow donors. Cohort members were all nominally healthy when sampled, although unrecorded immune exposures were likely present. The donor was CMV seronegative and belonged to the group of more than 300 seronegative cohort members. Each donor provided a peripheral blood sample, and peripheral blood mononuclear cells were used for TCR beta sequencing. The Qiagen DNeasy Blood Extraction Kit was used to extract genomic DNA from the blood cell samples. The library relied on the immunoSEQ multiplex PCR assay. A mixture of 60 forward primers for TCR Vbeta segments and 13 reverse primers for TCR Jbeta segments was used in the multiplex PCR. The CDR3 region of rearranged TCR beta genes was amplified from genomic DNA by a multiplex PCR assay. The Illumina HiSeq System was used to sequence the amplified TCR beta libraries as 87-base-pair reads. Per the original workflow: A later analysis tallied 80 million to 95 million unique TCR beta chains across the approximately 670 repertoires, and approximately 11 million of those chains were shared by two or more donors. A nearest-neighbor algorithm error-corrected the raw reads and collapsed the reads into unique sequences, merging closely related sequences to remove PCR and sequencing errors. V, D and J gene segments were assigned by aligning CDR3 sequences to IMGT reference sequences. For a sequence to be retained, at least a six-nucleotide match to both a V gene segment and a J gene segment was required. A rearrangement counted as productive if the CDR3 had no stop codons and remained in frame with V and J, and every other rearrangement counted as non-productive. CDR3 was defined by IMGT convention, running from the second conserved V-encoded cysteine to the conserved J-encoded phenylalanine. Sequences without an unambiguous match to a single V gene segment were excluded from the earlier analysis of about 600 of the donors. In an earlier analysis of a few hundred of the donors, a V segment was called functional when productive rearrangements were above 56.7%, and segregating when the standard deviation between donors exceeded 5%. A statistical classification framework was built to diagnose cytomegalovirus status from the catalog of TCR beta chain sequences. In a later analysis, TCR nucleotide sequences were compared against IMGT/GENE-DB human TR gene sequences so that V and J genes could be assigned. Using the TCRdist pipeline, a later analysis assigned CDR3 sequences along with most-parsimonious VDJ recombination scenarios. In a later analysis, each TCR beta chain was defined by its CDR3 amino acid sequence together with its V-gene family, and reads without a unique V-gene family were excluded. In a later analysis, 450 to 600 highly shared, low-generation-probability nucleotide sequences were removed to address suspected cross-contamination and a sequencing artifact. In a later analysis, a clonal expansion index was calculated for each public chain from normalized within-repertoire ranks of inferred template counts. In a later analysis, generation probabilities were computed using a VDJ recombination model fitted to out-of-frame rearrangements, and the results were checked against IGoR. A later analysis scored TCR-TCR, TCR-HLA and TCR-CMV co-occurrence with hypergeometric tests, applying a repertoire-size bias correction to TCR pairs. In a later analysis, false discovery rates were estimated by permuting HLA or CMV assignments 20 times. In a later analysis, co-occurring TCRs were grouped with DBSCAN, and TCRdist sequence similarity was added when clustering was performed within HLA-allele-positive subsets. Repertoires with fewer than 30,000 or more than 120,000 public chains were left out of co-occurrence clustering, as were five repertoires with anomalous nucleotide sharing. TCRdb obtained this table from immuneACCESS and retained in-frame rearrangements with V and J assigned. These tables miss some clones; where compared with another copy, unresolved V genes account for less than half of the shortfall, and the remainder is unexplained. The DNA was the basis for D and trimming; V, J and clone size are from that table. The sample includes roughly 100,000 clones, with around 61% observed a single time. The top ten constitute 2.5% to 4% of the sample.

Via the germline V gene, CDR1 is MNHEY and CDR2 SVGAGI. The cysteine opens and the phenylalanine closes a CDR3 of 12 amino acids. Only CDR3 DNA remains: 36 bases, in frame from the first base. Cut back by 4 bases and 5 bases, the V and J ends lie 8 bases apart. On this clone: Its specific antigen is unknown. No much larger clone exists at a distance of one base, and base qualities are not known.

The sequenced sample was PBMCs. The sequence links TRBV6-5 to TRBJ2-5; the D gene is possibly TRBD2, with 6 bases matching. This receptor was taken from a woman in her forties or fifties in good health and CMV-seronegative. The CDR3 protein: CASSSSGETQYF. The nucleotide sequence reads as follows: TGTGCCAGCAGTTCCAGCGGGGAGACCCAGTACTTC.